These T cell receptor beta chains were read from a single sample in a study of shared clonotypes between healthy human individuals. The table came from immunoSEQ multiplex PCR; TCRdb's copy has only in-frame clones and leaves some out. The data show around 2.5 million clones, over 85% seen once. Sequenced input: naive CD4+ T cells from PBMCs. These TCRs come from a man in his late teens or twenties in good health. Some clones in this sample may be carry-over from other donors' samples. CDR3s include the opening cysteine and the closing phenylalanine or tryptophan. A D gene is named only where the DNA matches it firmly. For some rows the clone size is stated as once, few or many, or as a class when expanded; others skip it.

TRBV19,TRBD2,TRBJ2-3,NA,TGTGCCAGTAGTATGACTAGCGGGATAACAGATACGCAGTATTTT,CASSMTSGITDTQYF
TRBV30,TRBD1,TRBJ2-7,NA,TGTGCCTGGCGTAACTGGGACAGGGGGCGTTCCTACGAGCAGTACTTC,CAWRNWDRGRSYEQYF
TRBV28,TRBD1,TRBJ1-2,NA,TGTGCCAGCAGCAATACAGGGGTTACGAACTATGGCTACACCTTC,CASSNTGVTNYGYTF
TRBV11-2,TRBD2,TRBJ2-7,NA,TGTGCCAGCAGCCCGAGGACTAGCGGCTACGAGCAGTACTTC,CASSPRTSGYEQYF
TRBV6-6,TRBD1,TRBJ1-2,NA,TGTGCCTCCCGGGACAGAAGTTCCTATGGCTACACCTTC,CASRDRSSYGYTF
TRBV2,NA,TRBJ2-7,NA,TGTGCGTCCGCTATAGCTACTTACCCCCCCTACGAGCAGTACTTC,CASAIATYPPYEQYF
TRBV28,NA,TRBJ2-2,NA,TGTGCCAGCACCCTTGTACAACCCGGGGAGCTGTTTTTT,CASTLVQPGELFF
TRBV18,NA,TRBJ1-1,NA,TGTGCCAGCTCACCGACCCCAGTGTCAAGCACTGAAGCTTTCTTT,CASSPTPVSSTEAFF
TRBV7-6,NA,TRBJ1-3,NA,TGTGCCAGCAGCATTAAACAGGGTTCTGGAAACACCATATATTTT,CASSIKQGSGNTIYF
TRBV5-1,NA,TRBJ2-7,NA,TGCGCCAGCAGCTTGGGGGTAGTCTTCTACGAGCAGTACTTC,CASSLGVVFYEQYF
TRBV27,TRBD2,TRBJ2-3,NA,TGTGCCAGCAGTTCCGGACTAGCGGGAGGAACAGATACGCAGTATTTT,CASSSGLAGGTDTQYF
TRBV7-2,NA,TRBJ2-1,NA,TGTGCCAGCAGCTTCGAGGGGTATCGCTACAATGAGCAGTTCTTC,CASSFEGYRYNEQFF
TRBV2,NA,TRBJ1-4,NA,TGTGCCAGCAGTGAAAGGGTCCCTTCCCCAGGTGAAAAACTGTTTTTT,CASSERVPSPGEKLFF
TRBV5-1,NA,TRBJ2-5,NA,TGCGCCAGCAGCTTGGGGGTAGAAGAGACCCAGTACTTC,CASSLGVEETQYF
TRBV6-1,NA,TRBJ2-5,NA,TGTGCCAGGATTCCGGGACACCGACCCCAAGAGACCCAGTACTTC,CARIPGHRPQETQYF
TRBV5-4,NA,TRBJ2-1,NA,TGTGCCAGCAGCCTCAACGGGTACCTATACAATGAGCAGTTCTTC,CASSLNGYLYNEQFF
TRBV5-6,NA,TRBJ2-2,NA,TGTGCCAGCAGCAAGAGGGGGGGACGACTGAAGTACACCGGGGAGCTGTTTTTT,CASSKRGGRLKYTGELFF
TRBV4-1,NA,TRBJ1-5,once,TGCGCCAGCAGCCAACCGTTTCAGCCCCAGCATTTT,CASSQPFQPQHF
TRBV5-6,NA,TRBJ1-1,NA,TGTGCCAGCAGCTTGAGGGCCAGCATTTCCTTCTTT,CASSLRASISFF
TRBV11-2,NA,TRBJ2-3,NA,TGTGCCAGCGGCTGGACTAACAGAGTAGATACGCAGTATTTT,CASGWTNRVDTQYF